A single sample gave rise to the 32 T cell receptor beta chains below, sequenced in a study of vaccination and CD4 T cells after COVID-19. These receptors have no identified antigens. CD4+ T cells that had been cultured provided DNA sequenced with the Oncomine TCR Beta short-read assay. TCRdb independently ran MiXCR on the PCR reads; one entry per CDR3 protein. The sample has 7,500 to 9,500 distinct CDR3 sequences, around 51% seen once. Regarding treatment: roughly 10-day PBMC culture with coronavirus spike peptide pools or control peptides (ViraFEST assay). Sequenced input: CD4+ T cells from blood, cultured in vitro. Receptors originate from a human donor who had recovered from COVID-19.

The sample holds one count of this clonotype. In DNA form, the CDR3 reads TGTGCCAGCAGTAGGACAGGGGTCCCACACGGTGGCTACACCTTC. It codes for CASSRTGVPHGGYTF. This rearrangement joins TRBV12-3 or TRBV12-4 to TRBJ1-2; 9 bases line up with TRBD1. The junction had 11 bases not matched to a gene; V was cut back by 5 bases and J by 7 bases. The CDR3 runs to 15 residues.

This clonotype has a single count. This chain connects TRBV20-1 to TRBJ1-1; TRBD1 matches at 7 bases. The CDR3 covers 14 residues. Unmatched junction bases numbered 11, after V lost 6 bases and J lost 4 bases. Germline assignment: CDR1 DFQATT and CDR2 SNEGSKA (reference sequence). The CDR3 protein is CSALTWTGRTEAFF. DNA of the CDR3: TGCAGTGCCCTGACCTGGACAGGTCGCACTGAAGCTTTCTTT.

This rearrangement joins TRBV5-4 to TRBJ1-6; 7 bases agree with TRBD1. The CDR3 has 16 residues. In germline, CDR1 is SGHNT, CDR2 YYREEE (reference sequence). Trimming took 7 bases from V and 6 from J; bases not matched to a gene: 13. The CDR3 coding sequence is TGTGCCAGCGCCAAAGGGGGCCGACAGGGTAATTCACCCCTCCACTTT. Its translation: CASAKGGRQGNSPLHF.

V and J are TRBV11-2 and TRBJ1-1; no firm D call. The CDR3 extends over 12 amino acids. Trimming shortened V by 4 bases and J by 3 bases, and 6 bases separated the two germline ends. Per germline, CDR1 SGHAT and CDR2 FQNNGV. The CDR3 DNA sequence: TGTGCCAGCAGCTCCTCGTACACTGAAGCTTTCTTT. Protein: CASSSSYTEAFF.

This chain joins TRBV19 and TRBJ1-2; D not certain. The germline gives CDR1 LNHDA, CDR2 SQIVND (reference sequence). V shed 1 base and J shed 4 bases, with 10 bases lying between them. The CDR3 runs 14 residues. The CDR3 is CASSIGQAAYGYTF. In nucleotides, the CDR3 is TGTGCCAGTAGTATAGGGCAAGCGGCCTATGGCTACACCTTC.

J is TRBJ1-6 and V is TRBV20-1; D might be TRBD1 (6 bases). The CDR3 covers 14 residues. Germline V CDR1 and CDR2: DFQATT, SNEGSKA (reference sequence). V lost 5 bases and J 9 bases, leaving 17 bases between the germline ends. CDR3 DNA sequence: TGCAGTGCTCGGGGGCCGAACCCGAGTTCACCCCTCCACTTT. This translates into CSARGPNPSSPLHF.

The V call is TRBV20-1, the J call TRBJ1-2, with TRBD1 matching over 7 bases. CDR1 is DFQATT and CDR2 is SNEGSKA in the germline V gene (reference sequence). This CDR3 has 13 residues. The V and J ends lost 5 bases and 2 bases, in that order; junction bases with no gene match: 5. The CDR3 reads CSAWDSQNYGYTF. In DNA, the CDR3 is TGCAGTGCTTGGGACAGTCAAAACTATGGCTACACCTTC.

J is TRBJ2-3 and V is TRBV5-8, with a possible D match to TRBD2 (6 bases). The germline gives CDR1 SGHTS, CDR2 YDEGEE. This CDR3 comprises 15 residues. The ends were cut back, 3 bases at V and 6 bases at J, with 17 bases in the middle. The CDR3 region is CASSSTSPRVDTQYF. CDR3 DNA: TGTGCCAGCAGCTCCACTAGCCCTCGGGTTGATACGCAGTATTTT.

This chain uses TRBV12-3 or TRBV12-4 with TRBJ2-7; 8 positions agree with TRBD1. CDR3 length: 14 amino acids. The V segment lost 7 bases and the J segment 5 bases; nucleotides outside the gene matches: 10. CDR3: CASKSQGGRHEQYF. CDR3 DNA: TGTGCCAGCAAGTCACAGGGGGGTCGGCACGAGCAGTACTTC.

The chain carries TRBV5-1 and TRBJ1-2; 11 bases agree with TRBD1. CDR3 length equals 15 residues. V dropped 3 bases and J dropped 5; count of bases not matched to a gene: 6. Looked up from germline, CDR1 is SGHRS and CDR2 is YFSETQ. CDR3 nucleotide sequence: TGCGCCAGCAGCTCAGGACAGGGGGCGGGATATGGCTACACCTTC. Protein sequence: CASSSGQGAGYGYTF.

A few counts support this clonotype. The chain uses TRBV27 and TRBJ1-1; D gene uncertain. V was cut by 3 bases and J by 1 base, with 18 bases left in between. The CDR3 sequence is 17 residues long. Germline CDR1 is MNHEY and CDR2 is SMNVEV (reference sequence). The CDR3, as DNA: TGTGCCAGCAGTTTCTCTATCGATGGAGGACGGAACACTGAAGCTTTCTTT. Protein: CASSFSIDGGRNTEAFF.

The rearrangement joins TRBV6-5 to TRBJ2-5; D is unresolved. Germline V gene lookup returns CDR1 MNHEY and CDR2 SVGAGI. The germline V and J ends were trimmed by 0 bases and 5 bases, with 4 bases remaining between them. The length of the CDR3 is 12 residues. In nucleotides, the CDR3 is TGTGCCAGCAGTTACTCGGGGGAGACCCAGTACTTC. This encodes CASSYSGETQYF.

This sequence joins TRBV2 and TRBJ2-3; D remains ambiguous. The CDR3 is 15 residues long. The V end was cut by 7 bases, the J end by 1 base, with 15 bases between. Germline CDR1 and CDR2: SNHLY and FYNNEI. The CDR3 loop is CASTPSWQGTDTQYF. Written as DNA, the CDR3 is TGTGCCAGCACCCCGTCGTGGCAGGGCACAGATACGCAGTATTTT.

The V and J genes are TRBV20-1 and TRBJ2-1; perhaps TRBD2 as D (6 bases). V was cut by 2 bases and J by 4 bases, with 12 bases left in between. The CDR3 is 14 amino acids. Germline CDR1 reads DFQATT; CDR2 reads SNEGSKA (reference sequence). The CDR3 loop reads CSARYGGSYNEQFF. The CDR3 coding sequence is TGCAGTGCTAGATATGGGGGGTCGTACAATGAGCAGTTCTTC.

The rearrangement links TRBV4-3 to TRBJ1-2, with a possible D match to TRBD1 (6 bases). Looked up from germline, CDR1 is LGHNA and CDR2 is YSLEER. V gave up 3 bases and J gave up 4 bases, with 15 bases separating them. This CDR3 has 15 amino acids. This chain's CDR3 is CASSQQWTEPYGYTF. In DNA, the CDR3 is TGCGCCAGCAGCCAGCAATGGACAGAGCCCTATGGCTACACCTTC.

This chain connects TRBV29-1 to TRBJ2-3; tentative D call: TRBD1 (7 bases). Germline loops: CDR1 SQVTM, CDR2 ANQGSEA. This CDR3 spans 15 amino acids. The ends were cut back, 6 bases at V and 2 bases at J, with 18 bases in the middle. CDR3 bases: TGCAGCGTCGATGAGACAGGGAGGTCCACAGATACGCAGTATTTT. It translates to CSVDETGRSTDTQYF.

V is TRBV15 and J is TRBJ1-2, with D possibly TRBD1 on 6 matching bases. The CDR3 extends over 17 amino acids. Germline CDR1 and CDR2: LNHNV and YYDKDF (reference sequence). Between the trimmed V and J ends, which lost 0 bases and 6 bases, there was a span of 20 bases. DNA of the CDR3: TGTGCCACCAGCAGAGATCTTCGAAGGGGGGCGCGGGATGGCTACACCTTC. It translates to CATSRDLRRGARDGYTF.

The chain recombines TRBV19 with TRBJ2-1; 8 positions agree with TRBD2. Germline trimming cut 4 bases from V and 10 bases from J; bases unmatched to any gene: 12. Germline V gene sequence: CDR1 LNHDA, CDR2 SQIVND (reference sequence). This CDR3 region has 15 residues. In DNA, the CDR3 is TGTGCCAGTAGTAAAACTAGCGGAGGCGGGACCGAGCAGTTCTTC. The encoded protein is CASSKTSGGGTEQFF.

The chain joins TRBV11-3 to TRBJ2-7; D is possibly TRBD1 (7 bases). V gave up 5 bases and J gave up 8 bases, with 25 bases separating them. Germline loops: CDR1 SGHNT, CDR2 YENEEA. The CDR3 loop spans 16 amino acids. CDR3 protein: CASSPLIDREAWKQYF. For the CDR3, the DNA is TGTGCCAGCAGCCCTCTCATTGACAGGGAGGCCTGGAAGCAGTACTTC.

The chain carries TRBV24-1 and TRBJ2-7; D might be TRBD2 (6 bases). Germline CDR1 and CDR2: KGHDR and SFDVKD. V was shortened by 5 bases and J by 6 bases, with 16 bases between the two germline ends. The CDR3 consists of 14 residues. CDR3: CATSAGQGLGEQYF. The CDR3 DNA is TGTGCCACCAGTGCTGGGCAGGGACTGGGCGAGCAGTACTTC.

A few counts support this clonotype. The chain couples TRBV30 to TRBJ2-1; D might be TRBD1 (6 bases). Trimming left V 1 base short and J 6 bases short, with 16 bases between. The length of the CDR3 is 15 residues. Germline CDR1 GTSNPN, CDR2 SVGIG (reference sequence). CDR3 protein: CAWSEGVAPVNEQFF. The DNA for the CDR3 is TGTGCCTGGAGTGAGGGGGTAGCCCCGGTCAATGAGCAGTTCTTC.

This clonotype occurred once. V and J are TRBV5-6 and TRBJ2-7, with TRBD1 matching over 7 bases. V lost 4 bases to trimming and J lost 0 bases; unmatched junction nucleotides: 4. Germline CDR1 and CDR2: SGHDT and YYEEEE. This CDR3 region has 14 residues. In DNA, the CDR3 is TGTGCCAGCAGCCAACAGGGGAGCTCCTACGAGCAGTACTTC. Residues: CASSQQGSSYEQYF.

The V gene is TRBV6-1, the J gene TRBJ2-7, with a possible D match to TRBD2 (6 bases). Germline assignment: CDR1 MNHNS and CDR2 SASEGT. V gave up 9 bases and J gave up 2 bases, with 17 bases separating them. The CDR3 has 14 amino acids. CDR3 DNA: TGTGCCAGTGGCCCTCGGGACTCTACCTACGAGCAGTACTTC. Translating it yields CASGPRDSTYEQYF.

By share, this clonotype ranks as large. CDR3 in amino acids: CASSGSDRDRQPQHF. CDR3 DNA sequence: TGTGCCAGCAGCGGGAGCGACAGGGACCGTCAGCCCCAGCATTTT. The V call is TRBV21-1, the J call TRBJ1-5; TRBD1, as called in the table, went unchecked against the DNA. TRBV21-1 is designated a pseudogene. The CDR3 runs 15 residues.

J is TRBJ1-1 and V is TRBV18; tentative D call: TRBD1 (6 bases). The V end lost 3 bases, the J end lost 4 bases, and 15 bases lay between the germline ends. CDR1 is KGHSH and CDR2 is LQKENI in the germline V gene. The CDR3 is 15 amino acids. The CDR3 DNA reads as TGTGCCAGCTCACCCCGACAGGTAGAGACCACTGAAGCTTTCTTT. Protein sequence: CASSPRQVETTEAFF.

This clonotype has just a few counts. This sequence joins TRBV2 and TRBJ2-7; 11 bases match TRBD2. V shed 4 bases and J 2 bases; nucleotides not matched to a gene: 7. Germline CDR1 and CDR2: SNHLY and FYNNEI. This CDR3 contains 16 residues. The CDR3 reads CASSVRGTSGPYEQYF. Here the CDR3 DNA reads TGTGCCAGCAGTGTGAGGGGGACTAGCGGCCCCTACGAGCAGTACTTC.

The CDR3 spells CASSFEPPSGTQYF. CDR3 in DNA: TGTGCCAGCAGTTTTGAGCCGCCATCCGGGACCCAGTACTTC. The chain recombines TRBV6-5 with TRBJ2-5; D gene unclear. V was cut by 4 bases and J by 7 bases, with 16 bases left in between. Looked up from germline, CDR1 is MNHEY and CDR2 is SVGAGI. The CDR3 runs 14 residues.

This sequence joins TRBV30 and TRBJ1-1; D is unresolved. This CDR3 is 13 amino acids long. Trimming pared 3 bases from V and 1 base from J, leaving 9 bases between. From germline, CDR1 is GTSNPN and CDR2 SVGIG (reference sequence). CDR3 DNA: TGTGCCTGGAGCCCCCCGCGGAACACTGAAGCTTTCTTT. Its protein product is CAWSPPRNTEAFF.

J is TRBJ1-2 and V is TRBV12-3 or TRBV12-4; 7 bases match TRBD1. CDR3 length equals 13 residues. V trimming: 6 bases; J trimming: 7 bases; junction bases outside the gene matches: 8. CDR3 sequence reads: CASRPQGSGGYTF. As DNA, the CDR3 is TGTGCCAGCAGACCACAGGGGAGTGGTGGCTACACCTTC.

The chain has TRBV20-1 and TRBJ2-1; 12 bases are a match to TRBD2. V shed 0 bases, J shed 5 bases, and the junction held 2 bases outside the gene matches. Germline V gene data show CDR1 as DFQATT and CDR2 as SNEGSKA (reference sequence). CDR3 size: 15 residues. CDR3 bases: TGCAGTGCTAGAGATCGGACTAGCGGGGACAATGAGCAGTTCTTC. Translating it yields CSARDRTSGDNEQFF.

J is TRBJ1-6 and V is TRBV7-3; possibly TRBD1 for D (6 bases). V lost 1 base and J 9 bases, leaving 10 bases between the germline ends. The CDR3 sequence is 14 residues long. CDR1 is SGHTA, CDR2 FQGTGA, per germline. The CDR3 is CASSLRGGGSPLHF. For the CDR3, the DNA is TGTGCCAGCAGCTTAAGAGGGGGAGGTTCACCCCTCCACTTT.

The V gene is TRBV27, the J gene TRBJ1-5; no reliable D call. The germline CDR1 and CDR2 sequences are MNHEY and SMNVEV (reference sequence). CDR3 length: 13 residues. Trimming pared 3 bases from V and 2 bases from J, leaving 5 bases between. The CDR3 DNA reads as TGTGCCAGCAGTTTTATGGGCAATCAGCCCCAGCATTTT. Its protein product is CASSFMGNQPQHF.